The 3 T cell receptor beta chains below come from one sample, sequenced in a study of blood T cells in healthy people across ages. A sample-barcoded 5' primer and a J-beta primer mix were used in a second PCR of roughly 7 to 12 cycles. MiXCR was run by TCRdb on the 5' RACE reads, yielding one entry per CDR3 protein. Found here are around 1,500,000 distinct CDR3 sequences, roughly 40% of them singletons; the top ten hold 7% to 9.5%. Specimen: blood. These receptors came from a woman between 18 and 29 years old in good health.

This clonotype showed up just once. This chain joins TRBV6-5 and TRBJ1-5; perhaps TRBD1 as D (6 bases). The CDR3 has 19 amino acids. Germline V gives CDR1 MNHEY, CDR2 SVGAGI. Trimming removed 0 bases from V and 4 bases from J, with 22 bases in between. The CDR3: CASSYSMLQGKIRNQPQHF. CDR3 nucleotides: TGTGCCAGCAGTTACTCCATGTTGCAGGGGAAAATTCGGAATCAGCCCCAGCATTTT.

The chain has TRBV11-2 and TRBJ2-1, with TRBD2 identical over 7 bases. After removal of 6 bases from V and 3 bases from J, the junction contained 8 bases not matched to a gene. Per germline, CDR1 SGHAT and CDR2 FQNNGV. The CDR3 is 15 amino acids. CDR3 nucleotides: TGTGCCAGCAGTTCTGGGGGGGTAGTCTACAATGAGCAGTTCTTC. This encodes CASSSGGVVYNEQFF.

This chain connects TRBV29-1 to TRBJ1-2; D not certain. Germline assignment: CDR1 SQVTM and CDR2 ANQGSEA. V gave up 6 bases and J gave up 2 bases, with 13 bases separating them. The CDR3 contains 13 residues. As DNA, the CDR3 is TGCAGCGTCGTCCCCGGCGGCAACTATGGCTACACCTTC. As protein: CSVVPGGNYGYTF.